Listed below are T cell receptor beta chains from one sample, sequenced in a study of shared clonotypes between healthy human individuals. Sequenced by immunoSEQ multiplex PCR; TCRdb stores in-frame clones only, minus some. This sample has about 510,000 clones; over 75% occur once, and the top ten carry under 15%. The sequenced material came from PBMCs. The receptors originated from a middle-aged woman in good health. Some clones in this sample may be carry-over from other donors' samples. The CDR3 runs from the conserved cysteine through the conserved F or W. The D gene is left open where the match is weak. Size values are once, few and many counts, or a class for expanded clones, and some rows have none.

cdr3_aa,cdr3_nt,d_call,j_call,v_call,clone_size
CASSPPGLAGTETQYF,TGTGCCAGCAGCCCCCCCGGACTAGCGGGAACGGAGACCCAGTACTTC,TRBD2,TRBJ2-5,TRBV28,.
CVRSQPPYGYTF,TGTGTCAGAAGCCAACCTCCCTATGGCTACACCTTC,.,TRBJ1-2,TRBV7-5,.
CASSLARDTSGEQYF,TGTGCCAGCAGCTTAGCCCGGGACACCTCGGGAGAGCAGTACTTC,.,TRBJ2-7,TRBV11-2,.
CASSLGQGEKLFF,TGCGCCAGCAGCTTAGGACAGGGTGAAAAACTGTTTTTT,TRBD1,TRBJ1-4,TRBV5-1,.
CASSVRGGNFEQFF,TGTGCCAGCAGCGTACGGGGGGGCAATTTTGAGCAGTTCTTC,TRBD2,TRBJ2-1,TRBV9,.
CASSEGGQQVQYF,TGTGCCAGCAGTGAAGGGGGACAGCAAGTCCAGTACTTC,TRBD1,TRBJ2-7,TRBV2,few
CATSREPERNSPLHF,TGTGCCACCAGCAGAGAACCAGAGCGCAATTCACCCCTCCACTTT,.,TRBJ1-6,TRBV15,.
CASSLVTGDRKLFF,TGTGCCAGCAGTTTAGTTACAGGGGACAGAAAACTGTTTTTT,TRBD1,TRBJ1-4,TRBV28,.
CASSRKPGLAGDETQYF,TGCGCCAGCAGTAGAAAACCGGGACTAGCGGGAGATGAGACCCAGTACTTC,TRBD2,TRBJ2-5,TRBV5-1,many
CASSYRSAGSYEQYF,TGTGCCAGCAGTTACCGGTCGGCAGGGTCCTACGAGCAGTACTTC,.,TRBJ2-7,TRBV6-5,few
CASSQEGPTEPTYEQYF,TGTGCCAGCAGCCAAGAGGGGCCGACAGAGCCCACCTACGAGCAGTACTTC,.,TRBJ2-7,TRBV4-2,many
CASSPWTGGLGQPQHF,TGCGCCAGCAGCCCTTGGACAGGGGGTTTGGGTCAGCCCCAGCATTTT,TRBD1,TRBJ1-5,TRBV4-1,.
CASSLSQAWSYEQYF,TGTGCCAGCAGCTTGAGCCAGGCGTGGTCCTACGAGCAGTACTTC,.,TRBJ2-7,TRBV5-8,.
CASSADRGRGSPEAFF,TGTGCCAGCAGCGCTGACAGGGGGCGAGGGAGCCCTGAAGCTTTCTTT,TRBD1,TRBJ1-1,TRBV5-6,once
CASTTGLAGTNEQFF,TGTGCCAGCACCACCGGGCTAGCGGGGACCAATGAGCAGTTCTTC,TRBD2,TRBJ2-1,TRBV6-6,.
CASSQNTGDYGYTF,TGTGCCAGCAGCCAAAATACAGGGGACTATGGCTACACCTTC,TRBD1,TRBJ1-2,TRBV4-2,.
CASSQVGSGPNNEQFF,TGTGCCAGCAGCCAAGTAGGCAGCGGGCCAAACAATGAGCAGTTCTTC,.,TRBJ2-1,TRBV4-2,.
CASSNSGWLSYNEQFF,TGTGCCAGTAGCAACAGCGGGTGGCTCTCCTACAATGAGCAGTTCTTC,.,TRBJ2-1,TRBV19,.
CASRAVRDAYNEQFF,TGTGCCAGCAGAGCTGTGCGGGATGCCTACAATGAGCAGTTCTTC,.,TRBJ2-1,TRBV27,.
CASSFEGETQYF,TGTGCCAGCAGCTTCGAGGGGGAGACCCAGTACTTC,.,TRBJ2-5,TRBV6-6,.
CASSLGVGTTDTQYF,TGTGCTAGCAGCTTAGGGGTCGGGACGACAGATACGCAGTATTTT,.,TRBJ2-3,TRBV7-7,.
CASTPVEREVTYEQYF,TGTGCCAGCACCCCGGTGGAGCGGGAGGTCACCTACGAGCAGTACTTC,TRBD2,TRBJ2-7,TRBV7-2,.
CAALAGAPSYYNEQFF,TGTGCCGCCCTAGCGGGAGCCCCATCCTACTACAATGAGCAGTTCTTC,.,TRBJ2-1,TRBV21-1,.
CSVSSIGQGPGNTIYF,TGCAGCGTTTCCAGTATTGGACAGGGGCCTGGAAACACCATATATTTT,TRBD1,TRBJ1-3,TRBV29-1,.
CSAVSQGGETQYF,TGCAGCGCCGTCTCACAGGGCGGCGAGACCCAGTACTTC,.,TRBJ2-5,TRBV29-1,.
CASSSGQGEGYGYTF,TGTGCCAGCAGTTCGGGACAGGGGGAGGGCTATGGCTACACCTTC,TRBD1,TRBJ1-2,TRBV27,.
CSVGTGGLGGYTF,TGCAGCGTGGGTACAGGGGGCCTTGGAGGCTACACCTTC,TRBD1,TRBJ1-2,TRBV29-1,.
CASSLPGPNGADTQYF,TGTGCCAGCAGCCTCCCGGGCCCTAACGGGGCAGATACGCAGTATTTT,.,TRBJ2-3,TRBV11-3,.
CASSLGSNTEAFF,TGTGCCAGCAGCTTAGGGTCGAACACTGAAGCTTTCTTT,.,TRBJ1-1,TRBV7-9,once
CASSRGLAGGPHEQFF,TGTGCCAGCAGCCGCGGACTAGCGGGAGGGCCCCATGAGCAGTTCTTC,TRBD2,TRBJ2-1,TRBV5-4,once
CASSLLQGAGGYTF,TGTGCCAGCAGTTTATTACAGGGGGCTGGGGGCTACACCTTC,TRBD1,TRBJ1-2,TRBV27,.
CASSLAPNTDTQYF,TGTGCCAGCAGCTTAGCCCCCAACACAGATACGCAGTATTTT,.,TRBJ2-3,TRBV7-2,few
CASSLYRGENTEAFF,TGTGCCAGCAGCTTATACAGGGGGGAGAACACTGAAGCTTTCTTT,TRBD1,TRBJ1-1,TRBV7-2,.
CASSRSVETALGEQYF,TGTGCCAGCAGCCGGAGCGTGGAGACAGCTCTGGGGGAGCAGTACTTC,.,TRBJ2-7,TRBV7-2,few